Below are 17 T cell receptor beta chains sequenced from a single sample in a study of beta chain features in type 1 diabetes listed by TCRdb under 2018. The library was prepared using the immunoSEQ multiplex PCR assay. The High Capacity cDNA Reverse Transcription Kit was used to reverse transcribe all of the isolated RNA, meaning that expressed TCRB transcripts were what got sequenced. Here the immuneACCESS table is served through TCRdb, limited to in-frame sequences with V and J called. Missing clones are a known gap in these copies; in checked studies unresolved V genes cover under half, and the rest lacks a known reason. Recorded for this sample are 160,000 or so clones; around 10% of them occurred a single time. 2% to 2.5% of the sample goes to the ten largest clones. Material for sequencing was central memory CD4+ T cells from blood. These receptors were obtained from a man between 18 and 35 years old in good health.

V usage is TRBV5-4 and J usage is TRBJ2-5; no clear D gene. V was trimmed by 0 bases and J by 1 base, leaving 4 bases between them. Germline assignment: CDR1 SGHNT and CDR2 YYREEE (reference sequence). The CDR3 is 13 amino acids. DNA of the CDR3: TGTGCCAGCAGCTTGGGACTCCAAGAGACCCAGTACTTC. This gives the protein CASSLGLQETQYF.

The chain joins TRBV13 to TRBJ1-2; D uncertain. Germline V gene sequence: CDR1 PRHDT, CDR2 FYEKMQ (reference sequence). V was pared by 5 bases and J by 4 bases, with 11 bases between. The CDR3 covers 13 residues. This CDR3 reads CASSIPASYGYTF. CDR3 in DNA: TGTGCCAGCAGCATCCCTGCCAGCTATGGCTACACCTTC.

V usage is TRBV7-9 and J usage is TRBJ1-1, with 7 bases lining up with TRBD1. Unmatched junction bases numbered 5, after V lost 5 bases and J lost 5 bases. The CDR3 runs to 13 residues. Germline-derived CDR1 and CDR2 are SEHNR and FQNEAQ (reference sequence). The CDR3 DNA reads TGTGCCAGCAGCCCGACAGGGAGTACTGAAGCTTTCTTT. It encodes CASSPTGSTEAFF.

This clone showed up just a few times. The rearrangement links TRBV5-4 to TRBJ1-1, with D possibly being TRBD1 (5 bases). This CDR3 region has 15 residues. Germline lookup yields CDR1 SGHNT and CDR2 YYREEE (reference sequence). The V end lost 5 bases, the J end lost 0 bases, and 14 bases lay between the germline ends. The CDR3 region has the DNA TGTGCCAGCAGTCTTGGGGCGGGAATGAACACTGAAGCTTTCTTT. It translates to CASSLGAGMNTEAFF.

This clone occurred a few times. The chain joins TRBV1 to TRBJ2-4; the table names TRBD2, a call not compared with the DNA. TRBV1 counts as a pseudogene. This CDR3 spans 17 amino acids. The CDR3 nucleotides read TGCACCAGCAGCCCCAACCCCCCCTATAAAGCCAAAAACATTCAGTACTTC. It encodes CTSSPNPPYKAKNIQYF.

The chain couples TRBV14 to TRBJ2-5, with D perhaps given as TRBD1 or TRBD2 (6 bases each). Deletions cut 0 bases from V and 4 bases from J, with 9 bases between. The CDR3 is 14 residues long. Germline lookup yields CDR1 SGHDN and CDR2 FVKESK. The CDR3 region is CASSQDRGGETQYF. CDR3 in DNA: TGTGCCAGCAGCCAAGACAGGGGAGGAGAGACCCAGTACTTC.

There are a few counts of this clone. The chain couples TRBV7-9 to TRBJ2-5; weak D call: TRBD1 (6 bases). Between the trimmed V and J ends, which lost 2 bases and 0 bases, there was a span of 10 bases. The germline V gene has CDR1 SEHNR and CDR2 FQNEAQ (reference sequence). This CDR3 region has 15 residues. CDR3 residues: CASSLLTGNQETQYF. CDR3 DNA: TGTGCCAGCAGCTTACTTACAGGGAACCAAGAGACCCAGTACTTC.

This CDR3 is CAYRAGGLGADTQYF. In DNA, the CDR3 is TGTGCCTATAGAGCGGGGGGCCTTGGGGCAGATACGCAGTATTTT. The V and J genes are TRBV30 and TRBJ2-3; 9 bases are shared with TRBD2. Per the germline V gene, CDR1 is GTSNPN and CDR2 is SVGIG (reference sequence). Trimming removed 7 bases from V and 4 bases from J; junction bases left unmatched: 12. CDR3 length: 15 residues. The variable domain in full, with the rest retrieved from reference TRBV30 and TRBJ2-3, is SQTIHQWPATLVQPVGSPLSLECTVEGTSNPNLYWYRQAAGRGLQLLFYSVGIGQISSEVPQNLSASRPQDRQFILSSKKLLLSDSGFYLCAYRAGGLGADTQYFGPGTRLTVL.

The chain employs TRBV29-1 and TRBJ1-4; possible D gene TRBD1, 6 bases. The CDR3 is 13 amino acids. V lost 8 bases to trimming and J lost 3 bases, with 13 bases between them. Germline CDR1 SQVTM, CDR2 ANQGSEA. The CDR3: CSTRTAANEKLFF. The DNA of the CDR3 is TGCAGCACCCGGACAGCGGCTAATGAAAAACTGTTTTTT.

This clone was seen a few times. This chain links TRBV28 with TRBJ1-1; a possible D gene is TRBD1 (6 bases). The length of the CDR3 is 12 residues. CDR1 MDHEN and CDR2 SYDVKM come from the germline V gene. V shed 3 bases and J shed 9 bases, with 11 bases lying between them. CDR3 bases: TGTGCCAGCAGTTTGTCCACAGGGAAAGCTTTCTTT. Protein sequence: CASSLSTGKAFF.

The chain recombines TRBV9 with TRBJ2-2; D unclear. Deletions cut 0 bases from V and 5 bases from J, with 8 bases between. The CDR3 length is 14 residues. From germline, CDR1 is SGDLS and CDR2 YYNGEE. CDR3: CASSVGPVTGELFF. CDR3 nucleotide sequence: TGTGCCAGCAGCGTAGGTCCGGTGACCGGGGAGCTGTTTTTT.

A few counts support this clone. This chain connects TRBV4-1 to TRBJ2-7; 12 bases are a match to TRBD2. CDR1 and CDR2 from the germline V gene are MGHRA and YSYEKL. The CDR3 length is 16 residues. J gave up 3 bases and V 0 bases, and 3 bases lay outside the gene matches. Here the CDR3 reads CASSQDRTSGVYEQYF. Here the CDR3 DNA reads TGCGCCAGCAGCCAAGATCGGACTAGCGGGGTCTACGAGCAGTACTTC.

This clone was counted between two and nine times. CDR3 protein: CASRLQGSGANVLTF. CDR3 nucleotide sequence: TGTGCCAGTAGGCTACAGGGCTCTGGGGCCAACGTCCTGACTTTC. The V call is TRBV19, the J call TRBJ2-6; TRBD1 might be the D (6 bases). This CDR3 is 15 amino acids long. The germline V and J ends were trimmed by 6 bases and 0 bases, with 9 bases remaining between them. CDR1 and CDR2 (germline): LNHDA, SQIVND (reference sequence).

The chain recombines TRBV21-1 with TRBJ1-5; the table's D call of TRBD1 was not tested on the DNA. TRBV21-1 is noted as a pseudogene. The CDR3 has 20 amino acids. The chain's CDR3 is CASITSAGRGITYSNQPQHF. CDR3 nucleotide sequence: TGTGCCAGCATCACTTCGGCAGGCAGGGGGATTACGTATAGCAATCAGCCCCAGCATTTT.

This clone has only a few counts. The gene calls are TRBV29-1 and TRBJ2-1, with 7 bases that match TRBD2. Looked up from germline, CDR1 is SQVTM and CDR2 is ANQGSEA. Unmatched junction bases numbered 11, after V lost 7 bases and J lost 2 bases. The CDR3 totals 15 residues. The CDR3 reads CSGSGGRGAYNEQFF. The DNA for the CDR3 is TGCAGCGGCTCCGGTGGTCGGGGGGCCTACAATGAGCAGTTCTTC.

CDR3 nucleotides: TGTGCCAGCACCCCTCCCCCCGGACATAATTCACCCCTCCACTTT. Translated: CASTPPPGHNSPLHF. The J gene is TRBJ1-6, the V gene TRBV28; D gene unclear. The CDR3 extends over 15 amino acids. V lost 7 bases and J 5 bases, leaving 15 bases between the germline ends. Germline loops: CDR1 MDHEN, CDR2 SYDVKM.

The V and J genes are TRBV7-9 and TRBJ2-5; 7 bases agree with TRBD2. The germline V gene has CDR1 SEHNR and CDR2 FQNEAQ (reference sequence). The CDR3 runs 12 residues. The ends lost 8 bases at V and 5 bases at J; junction bases unmatched: 5. CDR3 amino acids: CASRGSGETQYF. DNA of the CDR3: TGTGCCAGCCGCGGGAGTGGGGAGACCCAGTACTTC.